The 19 T cell receptor beta chains below come from one sample, sequenced in a study of T cells in Graves' hyperthyroidism and ophthalmopathy. Amplification of TCR beta CDR3 regions was performed using RNA transcripts as template. The HTBI set primed first-round TCR CDR3 RT-PCR. TCRdb analysed the multiplex PCR reads with MiXCR anew, one entry per CDR3 protein. The sample records about 720,000 distinct CDR3 sequences, approximately 18% being singletons. Sequencing used blood. These receptors all come from a woman aged 50 to 65 with Graves' hyperthyroidism that later progressed to Graves' ophthalmopathy.

Notes on this clonotype: A much larger clone sits a single nucleotide away, making a read error possible. The chain carries TRBV6-5 and TRBJ2-2; 7 bases align to TRBD2. Germline V gene sequence: CDR1 MNHEY, CDR2 SVGAGI. This CDR3 is built from 16 residues. As DNA, the CDR3 is TGTGCCAGCAGTTACTGGCGGGGGTCGAACACCGGGGGGCTGTTTTTT. Protein product: CASSYWRGSNTGGLFF.

CDR3 bases: TGTGCCAGCAGTTCCGACGACACGAACACTGAAGCTTTCTTT. Residues: CASSSDDTNTEAFF. The chain joins TRBV6-2 or TRBV6-3 to TRBJ1-1, with D uncertain. From germline, CDR1 is MNHEY and CDR2 SVGEGT. The CDR3 is made up of 14 amino acids. Trimming left V 4 bases short and J 1 base short, with 10 bases between.

The chain combines TRBV5-4 with TRBJ2-1; TRBD2 aligns across 9 bases. Trimming removed 1 base from V and 5 bases from J; junction bases left unmatched: 7. The germline CDR1 and CDR2 sequences are SGHNT and YYREEE (reference sequence). The length of the CDR3 is 16 residues. The CDR3 spells CASSLSAGGVHNEQFF. The CDR3 region has the DNA TGTGCCAGCAGCTTGTCGGCGGGGGGGGTACACAATGAGCAGTTCTTC.

This clonotype was counted at least ten times. The chain carries TRBV9 and TRBJ2-2; D call uncertain. The CDR3 runs to 14 residues. Germline V gene sequence: CDR1 SGDLS, CDR2 YYNGEE. Trimming cost V 0 bases and J 3 bases, with 6 bases left between them. CDR3 sequence reads: CASSVVKDTGELFF. As DNA, the CDR3 is TGTGCCAGCAGCGTAGTGAAAGACACCGGGGAGCTGTTTTTT. The full variable domain, completed using reference TRBV9 and TRBJ2-2, is DSGVTQTPKHLITATGQRVTLRCSPRSGDLSVYWYQQSLDQGLQFLIQYYNGEERAKGNILERFSAQQFPDLHSELNLSSLELGDSALYFCASSVVKDTGELFFGEGSRLTVL.

This clonotype has a count of ten or more. This chain joins TRBV20-1 and TRBJ2-7; 8 nucleotides line up with TRBD1. This CDR3 comprises 14 residues. The ends lost 3 bases at V and 6 bases at J; junction bases unmatched: 10. The V gene's germline CDR1 is DFQATT and CDR2 SNEGSKA (reference sequence). The CDR3 sequence: CSASEDRVSSEQYF. DNA for the CDR3: TGCAGTGCTAGCGAGGACAGGGTCTCAAGCGAGCAGTACTTC.

The rearrangement uses TRBV7-9 and TRBJ1-1, with TRBD1 as a possible D gene (5 bases). The V gene's germline CDR1 is SEHNR and CDR2 FQNEAQ (reference sequence). Trimming stripped 5 bases from V and 0 bases from J, with 13 bases between. This CDR3 has 15 amino acids. This CDR3 is CASSQKTGMNTEAFF. The CDR3 coding sequence is TGTGCCAGCAGCCAGAAAACAGGCATGAACACTGAAGCTTTCTTT.

This clonotype was seen only a few times. J is TRBJ2-3 and V is TRBV7-9, with D unclear. Germline CDR1 SEHNR, CDR2 FQNEAQ (reference sequence). V was trimmed by 7 bases and J by 0 bases, leaving 17 bases between them. CDR3 length: 16 amino acids. CDR3 sequence (DNA): TGTGCCAGCAACCTACGTCGGACCAAGAGCACAGATACGCAGTATTTT. Amino acid sequence: CASNLRRTKSTDTQYF.

The chain has TRBV24-1 and TRBJ2-6; maybe TRBD1 (5 bases). The CDR3 consists of 14 residues. Germline CDR1 KGHDR, CDR2 SFDVKD. Trimming pared 8 bases from V and 0 bases from J, leaving 7 bases between. CDR3 in amino acids: CATKDSSGANVLTF. CDR3 nucleotides: TGTGCCACCAAAGACAGCTCTGGGGCCAACGTCCTGACTTTC.

The chain is built from TRBV6-4 and TRBJ1-1, with D perhaps matching TRBD1 (5 bases). V lost 6 bases and J lost 1, with 12 bases in between. The CDR3 is 14 amino acids. CDR1 and CDR2 (germline): MRHNA, SNTAGT. CDR3 sequence reads: CASSPGPPNTEAFF. CDR3 coding DNA: TGTGCCAGCAGCCCGGGGCCACCGAACACTGAAGCTTTCTTT.

This clonotype was observed a handful of times. DNA for the CDR3: TGTGCCAGCAGCCAAGCGGGGGGAGATACGCAGTATTTT. Residues: CASSQAGGDTQYF. The genes are TRBV7-9 and TRBJ2-3, with 9 bases lining up with TRBD2. V lost 5 bases and J lost 5; bases outside the gene matches: 2. CDR1 is SEHNR and CDR2 is FQNEAQ in the germline V gene (reference sequence). The CDR3 sequence is 13 residues long. The full variable domain, with the rest looked up from reference TRBV7-9 and TRBJ2-3, is DTGVSQNPRHKITKRGQNVTFRCDPISEHNRLYWYRQTLGQGPEFLTYFQNEAQLEKSRLLSDRFSAERPKGSFSTLEIQRTEQGDSAMYLCASSQAGGDTQYFGPGTRLTVL.

For this clonotype: This may come from a read error, since a much larger clone is one base off. The rearrangement uses TRBV2 and TRBJ2-7; D may match TRBD1 or TRBD2 (5 bases each). The CDR3 is made up of 14 amino acids. V was pared by 2 bases and J by 3 bases, with 11 bases between. The germline V gene has CDR1 SNHLY and CDR2 FYNNEI. The CDR3 DNA is TGTGCCAGCAGTGAACTCCGGGACCACTACGAGCAGTACTTC. Amino acid sequence: CASSELRDHYEQYF.

V is TRBV28 and J is TRBJ1-4; possible D gene TRBD1, 5 bases. Looked up from germline, CDR1 is MDHEN and CDR2 is SYDVKM. Trimming left V 2 bases short and J 6 bases short, with 7 bases between. CDR3 size: 13 residues. The CDR3 region has the DNA TGTGCCAGCAGTTTAGTCAGGGATGAAAAACTGTTTTTT. Translated: CASSLVRDEKLFF.

This clonotype appeared a few times. The chain carries TRBV6-1 and TRBJ1-2; TRBD1 is a possible D gene (6 bases). Germline loops: CDR1 MNHNS, CDR2 SASEGT. The V end was cut by 8 bases, the J end by 11 bases, with 27 bases between. This CDR3 has 15 amino acids. The CDR3 loop reads CASAALKDRFPNYTF. CDR3 coding DNA: TGTGCCAGCGCAGCCCTCAAGGACAGATTTCCTAATTACACCTTC.

The genes are TRBV6-1 and TRBJ1-1; D may be TRBD1 (6 bases). The germline V gene has CDR1 MNHNS and CDR2 SASEGT. This CDR3 contains 14 residues. V gave up 4 bases and J gave up 3 bases, with 12 bases separating them. CDR3 in amino acids: CASSVNRVYTEAFF. The CDR3 bases are TGTGCCAGCAGTGTCAACAGGGTTTACACTGAAGCTTTCTTT.

This clonotype was observed many times. CDR3 sequence (DNA): TGCGCCAGCAGCTTAGAAGAGACAGGGGTGAACACTGAAGCTTTCTTT. Protein: CASSLEETGVNTEAFF. This chain connects TRBV5-1 to TRBJ1-1, with 8 bases that match TRBD1. Germline V CDR1 and CDR2: SGHRS, YFSETQ. The CDR3 sequence is 16 residues long. Losses at the gene ends were 2 bases for V and 0 bases for J; bases not matched to a gene: 6.

The chain is built from TRBV14 and TRBJ2-7; TRBD2 matches 8 bases. The germline gives CDR1 SGHDN, CDR2 FVKESK. With V trimmed by 3 bases and J by 7 bases, 14 bases remained unmatched. The CDR3 is 16 residues long. The DNA for the CDR3 is TGTGCCAGCAGCCAGTGGCTAGCGGGCTACGCAACGGAGCAGTACTTC. Its protein is CASSQWLAGYATEQYF.

The chain employs TRBV11-1 and TRBJ2-3, with 9 nucleotides matching TRBD2. Germline values: CDR1 SGHAT, CDR2 FQDESV (reference sequence). The CDR3 runs 16 residues. The junction had 9 bases not matched to a gene; V was cut back by 5 bases and J by 3 bases. CDR3 region: CASSGIGLARTDTQYF. Written as DNA, the CDR3 is TGTGCCAGCAGCGGGATCGGACTAGCGAGAACAGATACGCAGTATTTT.

This clonotype was seen a few times. The chain recombines TRBV19 with TRBJ1-2; D is uncertain. The CDR3 is made up of 16 amino acids. Germline V gives CDR1 LNHDA, CDR2 SQIVND (reference sequence). Between the trimmed V and J ends, which lost 4 bases and 2 bases, there was a span of 17 bases. This CDR3 reads CASSTLPGRNNYGYTF. As DNA, the CDR3 is TGTGCCAGTAGTACTCTACCCGGCAGGAACAACTATGGCTACACCTTC.

The chain recombines TRBV2 with TRBJ2-7, with 9 bases that match TRBD2. CDR3 length: 14 residues. From germline, CDR1 is SNHLY and CDR2 FYNNEI. V gave up 5 bases and J gave up 12 bases; unmatched junction bases: 14. CDR3 coding DNA: TGTGCCAGCAGTCAGCTAGCGGGGACTGCTACGGGGTACTTC. It encodes CASSQLAGTATGYF.